Included here is one TCR beta chain sequence, with context. Germline loops: CDR1 SGHTA, CDR2 FQGNSA. The V gene lost 1 base and the J gene lost 7 bases, with 13 bases spanning the gap. The length of the CDR3 is 14 residues. The data were obtained in a study of cytomegalovirus exposure and HLA in healthy donors. With 60 Vbeta and 13 Jbeta primers, the PCR was carried out. Clones were read by immunoSEQ multiplex PCR, and TCRdb kept only the in-frame ones, dropping some. This table has 120,000 or so clones, 80% appearing once. Sequenced sample: PBMCs. The rearrangement joins TRBV7-2 to TRBJ1-2; D uncertain. This clonotype was obtained from a male donor in good health and CMV-seronegative. CDR3 residues: CASSLGSFNFGYTF. The CDR3 nucleotides are TGTGCCAGCAGCTTAGGGAGTTTCAATTTTGGCTACACCTTC.